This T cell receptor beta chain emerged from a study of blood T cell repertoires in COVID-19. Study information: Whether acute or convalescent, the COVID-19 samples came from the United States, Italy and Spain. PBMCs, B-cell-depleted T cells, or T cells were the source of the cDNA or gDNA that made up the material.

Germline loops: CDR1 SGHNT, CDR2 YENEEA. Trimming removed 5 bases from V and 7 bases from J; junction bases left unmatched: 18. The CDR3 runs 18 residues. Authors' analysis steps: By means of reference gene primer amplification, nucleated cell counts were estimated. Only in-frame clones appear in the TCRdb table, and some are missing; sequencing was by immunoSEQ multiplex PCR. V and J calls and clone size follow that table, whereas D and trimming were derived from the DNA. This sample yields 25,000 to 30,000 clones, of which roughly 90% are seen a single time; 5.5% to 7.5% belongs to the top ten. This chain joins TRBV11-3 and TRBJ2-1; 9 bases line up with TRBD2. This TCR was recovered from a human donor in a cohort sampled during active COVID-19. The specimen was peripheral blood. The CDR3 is CASSTYTLAGPAGNEQFF. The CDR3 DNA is TGTGCCAGCAGCACATACACCCTAGCGGGGCCCGCGGGGAATGAGCAGTTCTTC.